Below, 2 T cell receptor beta chains from the same sample are listed, as sequenced in a study of graft-versus-host responses after intestinal transplantation. Here immunoSEQ multiplex PCR was the method, and the copy in TCRdb shows in-frame clones only, minus some. The sample yields about 150,000 clones, about 90% seen once. Their antigens remain unidentified. This specimen was unstimulated CD4+ T cells sorted from spleen or lymph node cells, taken before intestinal transplant. Every receptor here comes from a human donor who received an intestinal transplant.

The chain carries TRBV6-6 and TRBJ1-4, with 8 bases matching TRBD1. The V gene end was trimmed by 5 bases and the J gene end by 8 bases; junction bases not matched to a gene: 4. The CDR3 totals 13 residues. CDR1 and CDR2 from the germline V gene are MNHNY and SVGAGI (reference sequence). The CDR3 spells CASSGTGPEKLFF. The CDR3 nucleotides read TGTGCCAGCAGTGGGACAGGACCCGAAAAACTGTTTTTT.

The chain recombines TRBV6-1 with TRBJ2-1; D is possibly TRBD1 (5 bases). The CDR3 length is 16 residues. In germline, CDR1 is MNHNS, CDR2 SASEGT. The V and J ends lost 2 bases and 6 bases respectively, with 17 bases between them. The CDR3 sequence: CASSEWLGVSPNEQFF. Here the CDR3 DNA reads TGTGCCAGCAGTGAATGGCTAGGGGTTTCCCCCAATGAGCAGTTCTTC.